The present T cell receptor beta chain was sequenced within a study of T cells in narcolepsy. Study results and limitations: Healthy controls reportedly lacked the autoreactive clonotypes serially found in patients' blood. Autoreactive HCRT-specific and TRIB2-specific clonotypes were marked in same-patient CSF-versus-blood CD4+ comparisons.

Concerning this clone itself: Its specificity is not known.

Some clones are missing from TCRdb's copy, which holds only in-frame ones; the method was immunoSEQ multiplex PCR. There are about 27,000 clones in the sample; 70% to 80% occur only once, and 3% to 3.5% lies in the top ten. With V trimmed by 4 bases and J by 7 bases, 7 bases remained unmatched. The CDR3 totals 14 residues. Germline V gives CDR1 LNHDA, CDR2 SQIVND (reference sequence). Material for sequencing was CD45RA- memory CD4+ T cells from PBMCs. This chain uses TRBV19 with TRBJ1-5; 7 bases align to TRBD1. The sequence was obtained from a human donor with narcolepsy. The chain's CDR3 is CASSTTGTGQPQHF. The CDR3 nucleotides are TGTGCCAGTAGTACGACAGGGACGGGACAGCCCCAGCATTTT.